Listed below are T cell receptor beta chains from one sample, sequenced in a study of T cells in tumors after PD-1 blockade. Measured with immunoSEQ multiplex PCR; TCRdb has only the in-frame clones, and not every one. The sample carries fewer than 55,000 clones, roughly 80% recorded once. This specimen consisted of PBMCs, obtained before anti-PD-1 treatment. These receptors were taken from a human donor with basal cell carcinoma. CDR3s include the opening cysteine and the closing phenylalanine or tryptophan. A D gene is named only where the DNA matches it firmly. The size entry is marked missing in some rows and otherwise reads once, few, many or a size class.

-	TRBV6-5	TRBD1	TRBJ2-2	CASRWTGGNTGELFF	TGTGCCAGCAGGTGGACAGGGGGTAACACCGGGGAGCTGTTTTTT
-	TRBV7-9	-	TRBJ1-2	CASSHSKERGVGGYTF	TGTGCCAGCAGCCACTCGAAGGAGCGGGGGGTGGGTGGCTACACCTTC
-	TRBV30	TRBD2	TRBJ2-5	CALHLAGDKYQETQYF	TGTGCCTTGCACCTAGCGGGGGACAAGTACCAAGAGACCCAGTACTTC
-	TRBV6-6	-	TRBJ1-2	CASSRTASNYGYTF	TGTGCCAGCAGTAGGACAGCTTCTAACTATGGCTACACCTTC
-	TRBV2	TRBD2	TRBJ2-2	CASSIERGGSGELFF	TGTGCCAGCAGCATCGAGCGGGGGGGATCCGGGGAGCTGTTTTTT
-	TRBV29-1	-	TRBJ2-7	CSVEDRRQARGEQYF	TGCAGCGTTGAAGATCGGCGACAGGCTAGGGGGGAGCAGTACTTC
-	TRBV19	TRBD1	TRBJ1-5	CASSSYRGNHQPQHF	TGTGCCAGTAGTTCCTACAGGGGGAATCATCAGCCCCAGCATTTT
few	TRBV24-1	-	TRBJ1-2	CATSDLGRDGYTF	TGTGCCACCAGTGATTTGGGGAGGGATGGCTACACCTTC
-	TRBV10-3	TRBD1	TRBJ2-2	CAIRGTGVPNTGELFF	TGTGCCATCAGGGGGACAGGGGTCCCGAACACCGGGGAGCTGTTTTTT
-	TRBV6-5	TRBD1	TRBJ1-1	CASSYGTGGETEAFF	TGTGCCAGCAGTTACGGAACAGGGGGGGAAACTGAAGCTTTCTTT
-	TRBV5-1	TRBD1	TRBJ1-4	CASSPGQGHEKLFF	TGCGCCAGCAGCCCGGGACAGGGACATGAAAAACTGTTTTTT
once	TRBV28	TRBD1	TRBJ1-2	CASSPRGIGYTF	TGTGCCAGCAGTCCCAGGGGGATTGGCTACACCTTC
-	TRBV6-5	-	TRBJ2-3	CASSKSTDTQYF	TGTGCCAGCAGTAAAAGCACAGATACGCAGTATTTT
-	TRBV29-1	TRBD1	TRBJ2-5	CSVAQGETQYF	TGCAGCGTAGCACAGGGGGAGACCCAGTACTTC
once	TRBV3-1/TRBV3-2	TRBD2	TRBJ2-3	CASSQEGLADRTDTQYF	TGTGCCAGCAGCCAAGAGGGGCTAGCGGATCGCACAGATACGCAGTATTTT
-	TRBV5-4	TRBD1	TRBJ1-4	CASSFPDREGEKLFF	TGTGCCAGCAGCTTCCCGGACAGGGAAGGGGAAAAACTGTTTTTT
few	TRBV2	TRBD1	TRBJ1-1	CASRGTGMNTEAFF	TGTGCCAGCAGGGGGACAGGGATGAACACTGAAGCTTTCTTT
-	TRBV6-1	-	TRBJ2-1	CASSVRVGMSYNEQFF	TGTGCCAGCAGTGTGAGAGTCGGGATGTCTTACAATGAGCAGTTCTTC
-	TRBV28	-	TRBJ1-5	CASIPWGGNQPQHF	TGTGCCAGCATCCCCTGGGGGGGCAATCAGCCCCAGCATTTT
-	TRBV18	-	TRBJ2-5	CASSPQDPEYQETQYF	TGTGCCAGCTCACCACAGGACCCCGAGTACCAAGAGACCCAGTACTTC
once	TRBV15	TRBD2	TRBJ2-1	CATSRDGVAGGIGNEQFF	TGTGCCACCAGCAGAGATGGAGTAGCGGGGGGTATCGGCAATGAGCAGTTCTTC
once	TRBV29-1	TRBD1	TRBJ2-2	CSARSGTGMSGELFF	TGCAGCGCCCGGTCCGGGACAGGGATGTCCGGGGAGCTGTTTTTT
-	TRBV6-5	-	TRBJ1-1	CASSYFQGAEAFF	TGTGCCAGCAGTTACTTTCAGGGAGCTGAAGCTTTCTTT
once	TRBV5-1	TRBD1	TRBJ2-2	CASSLRAGGNTGELFF	TGCGCCAGCAGCTTGAGGGCAGGGGGCAACACCGGGGAGCTGTTTTTT
few	TRBV5-1	TRBD2	TRBJ2-7	CASSSPSGRSSYEQYF	TGCGCCAGCAGCTCCCCTAGCGGAAGGAGCTCCTACGAGCAGTACTTC
-	TRBV7-9	-	TRBJ2-3	CASSTRDRMPDTQYF	TGTGCCAGCAGCACCCGGGATAGGATGCCAGATACGCAGTATTTT
-	TRBV19	-	TRBJ1-5	CASSPGRNQPQHF	TGTGCCAGTAGTCCAGGGAGAAATCAGCCCCAGCATTTT